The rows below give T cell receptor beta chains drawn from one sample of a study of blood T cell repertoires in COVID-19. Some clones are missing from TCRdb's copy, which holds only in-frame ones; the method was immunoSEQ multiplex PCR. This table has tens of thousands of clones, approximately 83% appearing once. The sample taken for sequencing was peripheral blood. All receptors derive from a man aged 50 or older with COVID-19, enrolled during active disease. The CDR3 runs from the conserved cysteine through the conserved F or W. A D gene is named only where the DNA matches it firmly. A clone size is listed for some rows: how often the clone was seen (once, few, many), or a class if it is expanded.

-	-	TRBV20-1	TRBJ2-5	CSATLQETQYF	TGCAGTGCTACTCTCCAAGAGACCCAGTACTTC
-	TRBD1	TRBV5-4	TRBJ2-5	CASSPGQGRKETQYF	TGTGCCAGCAGCCCGGGACAGGGTAGGAAAGAGACCCAGTACTTC
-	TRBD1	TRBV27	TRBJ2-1	CASSFRDRGLRANEQFF	TGTGCCAGCAGTTTCCGGGACAGGGGTCTTAGGGCCAATGAGCAGTTCTTC
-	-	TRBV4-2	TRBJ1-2	CASSQGTATNYGYTF	TGTGCCAGCAGCCAAGGGACAGCTACTAACTATGGCTACACCTTC
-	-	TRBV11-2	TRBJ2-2	CASSSTARSTGELFF	TGTGCCAGCAGCTCGACAGCCCGAAGTACCGGGGAGCTGTTTTTT
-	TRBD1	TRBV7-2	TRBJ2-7	CASSSRGTGEGEQYF	TGTGCCAGCAGCTCCAGGGGGACAGGGGAAGGCGAGCAGTACTTC
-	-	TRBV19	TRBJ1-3	CASSAPKRIAFGNTIYF	TGTGCCAGTAGTGCACCAAAGAGGATAGCGTTTGGAAACACCATATATTTT
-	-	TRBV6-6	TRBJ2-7	CASKVGEVGEQYF	TGTGCCAGCAAAGTGGGGGAGGTGGGGGAGCAGTACTTC
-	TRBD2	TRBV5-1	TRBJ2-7	CASRFLAGSYEQYF	TGCGCCAGCAGATTTCTAGCGGGAAGCTACGAGCAGTACTTC
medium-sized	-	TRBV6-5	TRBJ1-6	CACLSSYNSPLHF	TGTGCCTGTCTGAGCTCCTATAATTCACCCCTCCACTTT
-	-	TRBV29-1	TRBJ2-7	CSATGKLNYEQYF	TGCAGCGCAACAGGTAAGCTGAACTACGAGCAGTACTTC
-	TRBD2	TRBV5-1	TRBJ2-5	CASSPTSGRNQETQYF	TGCGCCAGCAGCCCGACTAGCGGGAGAAACCAAGAGACCCAGTACTTC
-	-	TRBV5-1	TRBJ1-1	CASSPGGGAGTEAFF	TGCGCCAGCAGCCCCGGTGGGGGCGCGGGCACTGAAGCTTTCTTT
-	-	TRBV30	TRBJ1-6	CAWSSSSGTWNSPLHF	TGTGCCTGGAGTTCATCCTCCGGGACATGGAATTCACCCCTCCACTTT
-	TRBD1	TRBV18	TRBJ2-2	CASSPAQGATGELFF	TGTGCCAGCTCACCGGCACAGGGGGCCACCGGGGAGCTGTTTTTT